This T cell receptor beta chain was sequenced for a study of untreated major depressive disorder. General study results and limits: CD4+ T cells from depressed patients used TRBV05-01 (Vbeta 5.1) more often than controls. Findings may not generalize because the study sample was small.

For sex, age, current smoking status and body mass index, every depressed patient had a pairwise-matched non-depressed control. No current or lifetime mood disorder and depressive symptom score of 5 or less defined controls. Profiled with immunoSEQ multiplex PCR; TCRdb holds only in-frame clones, not every one. The sample shows tens of thousands of clones, around 93% of them seen only once. Of note for this clone: Its specificity is unknown.

Trimming took off 3 bases at V and 6 bases at J, with 12 bases between the two ends. The CDR3 consists of 13 residues. The germline V gene encodes CDR1 ENHRY and CDR2 SYGVKD. The sample taken for sequencing was CD4+ T cells from PBMCs. The receptor comes from a man aged 25-45 years in good health. The chain combines TRBV10-3 with TRBJ2-7, with D tentatively TRBD2 (6 bases). In DNA, the CDR3 is TGTGCCATCAGTGACGGGATGGGGGGCGAGCAGTACTTC. It codes for CAISDGMGGEQYF.